The 22 T cell receptor beta chains listed next were all sequenced from one sample in a study of human T cells and chemical hapten exposure. Time point of the sample: pre-sensitization, week 0. Treatment defined: therapeutic diphenylcyclopropenone sensitization with weekly scalp DPC. TCRdb re-called the RACE reads with MiXCR, one entry per CDR3 protein. Here the sample spans 150,000 to 200,000 distinct CDR3 sequences, around 30% being singletons. The input for sequencing was whole blood, taken in connection with sensitization to the hapten diphenylcyclopropenone (DPC). The source of these receptors is a woman under 40 with alopecia areata. Some clones in this sample may be carry-over from other donors' samples.

This chain uses TRBV15 with TRBJ2-7, with 8 positions matching TRBD1. After removal of 0 bases from V and 3 bases from J, the junction contained 13 bases not matched to a gene. The CDR3 is made up of 18 amino acids. Germline CDR1 LNHNV, CDR2 YYDKDF (reference sequence). CDR3 protein: CATSRDTGRTGSVYEQYF. Written as DNA, the CDR3 is TGTGCCACCAGCAGAGATACGGGGCGGACAGGGTCTGTCTACGAGCAGTACTTC.

The J gene is TRBJ1-5, the V gene TRBV7-3; 9 bases are a match to TRBD1. This CDR3 comprises 16 residues. J was trimmed by 5 bases and V by 6 bases; bases with no gene match: 11. The germline V gene has CDR1 SGHTA and CDR2 FQGTGA. The CDR3 DNA follows: TGTGCCAGCAGTCAAACAGGGGGCGGAGGAGATCAGCCCCAGCATTTT. Translation: CASSQTGGGGDQPQHF.

This chain connects TRBV29-1 to TRBJ2-1; D is unresolved. V lost 0 bases and J lost 6, with 15 bases in between. The CDR3 runs 15 residues. Germline V gives CDR1 SQVTM, CDR2 ANQGSEA. For the CDR3, the DNA is TGCAGCGTTGAAGATCGGTCGGACGGAACCAATGAGCAGTTCTTC. The encoded protein is CSVEDRSDGTNEQFF.

The CDR3 nucleotides are TGTGCCAGCAGTTTGGCTCAGGGAATCAATCAGCCCCAGCATTTT. Its protein product is CASSLAQGINQPQHF. The V call is TRBV12-3 or TRBV12-4, the J call TRBJ1-5; tentative D call: TRBD1 (5 bases). Trimming removed 3 bases from V and 3 bases from J, with 12 bases in between. The CDR3 has 15 amino acids.

This clonotype was seen more than once but under ten times. This chain links TRBV29-1 with TRBJ2-1; the match to TRBD2 covers 9 bases. Germline V lookup: CDR1 SQVTM, CDR2 ANQGSEA. The CDR3 covers 14 residues. With 6 bases clipped from V and 6 bases from J, the junction kept 9 bases outside the gene matches. Written as DNA, the CDR3 is TGCAGCGTAGGGGGGGGACTAGCCGGCAATGAGCAGTTCTTC. It codes for CSVGGGLAGNEQFF.

This chain links TRBV18 with TRBJ1-1; 10 bases fit TRBD1. This CDR3 contains 16 residues. Germline trimming cut 1 base from V and 4 bases from J; bases unmatched to any gene: 6. Germline loops: CDR1 KGHSH, CDR2 LQKENI. In DNA form, the CDR3 reads TGTGCCAGCTCACCACGAGGGACAGGGGCTATCACTGAAGCTTTCTTT. This sequence encodes CASSPRGTGAITEAFF.

This clonotype was detected a few times. The chain has TRBV5-1 and TRBJ2-2; 7 bases align to TRBD2. Germline V gene sequence: CDR1 SGHRS, CDR2 YFSETQ. The CDR3 consists of 15 residues. The V segment lost 4 bases and the J segment 3 bases; nucleotides outside the gene matches: 6. CDR3 sequence reads: CASSVGGEYTGELFF. CDR3 in DNA: TGCGCCAGCAGCGTTGGGGGGGAATACACCGGGGAGCTGTTTTTT.

The CDR3 sequence: CASSLPDSNYGYTF. The CDR3 coding sequence is TGTGCCAGCAGTTTACCCGACAGTAACTATGGCTACACCTTC. V gene TRBV28 combines with J gene TRBJ1-2; weak D call: TRBD1 (5 bases). The ends were cut back, 2 bases at V and 1 base at J, with 8 bases in the middle. CDR1 MDHEN and CDR2 SYDVKM come from the germline V gene. This CDR3 is built from 14 residues.

This chain connects TRBV7-7 to TRBJ1-2; D uncertain. Looked up from germline, CDR1 is SSHAT and CDR2 is FNYEAQ (reference sequence). Trimming removed 1 base from V and 0 bases from J, with 15 bases in between. The CDR3 covers 17 residues. This chain's CDR3 is CASSLEGSVSSNYGYTF. CDR3 DNA sequence: TGTGCCAGCAGCTTAGAAGGATCGGTCTCGTCTAACTATGGCTACACCTTC.

This chain's CDR3 is CASRRQGVDRNEQFF. The CDR3 DNA reads as TGTGCCAGCAGGCGACAGGGCGTGGATCGGAATGAGCAGTTCTTC. V gene TRBV28 combines with J gene TRBJ2-1; 7 bases match TRBD1. Germline-derived CDR1 and CDR2 are MDHEN and SYDVKM. Trimming cost V 6 bases and J 7 bases; bases outside gene matches: 12. There are 15 residues in the CDR3.

This clonotype turned up a few times. The CDR3: CASSHGATNQETQYF. The CDR3 coding sequence is TGTGCCAGCAGCCATGGTGCTACAAACCAAGAGACCCAGTACTTC. The chain links TRBV3-1 to TRBJ2-5; D is unclear. The V and J ends lost 3 bases and 0 bases respectively, with 11 bases between them. CDR1 and CDR2 from the germline V gene are LGHDT and YNNKEL (reference sequence). The CDR3 length is 15 residues.

This clonotype was seen a few times. In nucleotides, the CDR3 is TGTGCCAGCAGTCCAGGGACAGCCACTAACTATGGCTACACCTTC. Translating gives CASSPGTATNYGYTF. The J gene is TRBJ1-2, the V gene TRBV6-2 or TRBV6-3; 7 positions agree with TRBD1. CDR3 length: 15 residues. V lost 5 bases and J lost 0; bases outside the gene matches: 6. Germline V gives CDR1 MNHEY, CDR2 SVGEGT.

This clonotype was counted a few times. The chain has TRBV21-1 and TRBJ2-3; the table gives TRBD1 as D, unverified against the DNA. TRBV21-1 constitutes a pseudogene. The CDR3 covers 15 residues. The CDR3, as DNA: TGTGCCTCGCAGAGGGGTAACAGGGGGCCAGATACGCAGTATTTT. Protein product: CASQRGNRGPDTQYF.

This sequence joins TRBV12-3 or TRBV12-4 and TRBJ2-7; 7 positions match TRBD1. After removal of 4 bases from V and 3 bases from J, the junction contained 3 bases not matched to a gene. There are 13 residues in the CDR3. The CDR3 DNA is TGTGCCAGCAGTTACCCAGGGGGCTACGAGCAGTACTTC. Translated: CASSYPGGYEQYF.

This clonotype has more than one count but fewer than ten. The chain couples TRBV20-1 to TRBJ2-5, with 7 bases aligning to TRBD2. Trimming cost V 6 bases and J 7 bases; bases outside gene matches: 11. Per the germline V gene, CDR1 is DFQATT and CDR2 is SNEGSKA (reference sequence). The CDR3 loop spans 13 amino acids. CDR3 residues: CSAPTRLAGTQYF. The CDR3 nucleotides are TGCAGTGCGCCTACTAGACTAGCTGGGACCCAGTACTTC.

A few counts support this clonotype. The chain joins TRBV29-1 to TRBJ2-3, with 7 bases fitting TRBD1. The CDR3 has 13 amino acids. Germline assignment: CDR1 SQVTM and CDR2 ANQGSEA. V lost 5 bases to trimming and J lost 2 bases; unmatched junction nucleotides: 4. The CDR3 nucleotides read TGCAGCGTTCCGGGACAGTACACAGATACGCAGTATTTT. Its protein is CSVPGQYTDTQYF.

This clonotype turned up a few times. V and J are TRBV6-5 and TRBJ1-6; no clear D. The CDR3 spans 16 residues. Trimming shortened V by 6 bases and J by 2 bases, and 14 bases separated the two germline ends. The germline V gene has CDR1 MNHEY and CDR2 SVGAGI. For the CDR3, the DNA is TGTGCCAGCAGCCCAACCCCGAGCACCTATAATTCACCCCTCCACTTT. It encodes CASSPTPSTYNSPLHF.

This clonotype was detected only a few times. This chain joins TRBV29-1 and TRBJ2-7; weak D call: TRBD1 (5 bases). CDR1 and CDR2 (germline): SQVTM, ANQGSEA. Trimming took 0 bases from V and 1 from J, leaving 7 bases between them. The CDR3 consists of 13 residues. The CDR3 spells CSVEDTGSYEQYF. For the CDR3, the DNA is TGCAGCGTTGAAGATACAGGTTCCTACGAGCAGTACTTC.

CDR3 nucleotides: TGTGCCAGCAGTTCAAGGTGGCAGGAGTCCCGGGGGGAGCTGTTTTTT. Translated, it gives CASSSRWQESRGELFF. The chain combines TRBV7-2 with TRBJ2-2, with D unclear. The germline CDR1 and CDR2 sequences are SGHTA and FQGNSA. The V end lost 6 bases, the J end lost 8 bases, and 22 bases lay between the germline ends. CDR3 length: 16 residues. The entire variable domain, with the rest obtained from reference TRBV7-2 and TRBJ2-2, is as follows: GAGVSQSPSNKVTEKGKDVELRCDPISGHTALYWYRQSLGQGLEFLIYFQGNSAPDKSGLPSDRFSAERTGGSVSTLTIQRTQQEDSAVYLCASSSRWQESRGELFFGEGSRLTVL.

This clonotype has only a few counts. The gene calls are TRBV28 and TRBJ2-3; 9 positions agree with TRBD2. V shed 4 bases and J 2 bases; nucleotides not matched to a gene: 7. Germline V lookup: CDR1 MDHEN, CDR2 SYDVKM. The CDR3 is 16 amino acids. The CDR3, as DNA: TGTGCCAGCAGTTCAGTAGCGGGGGCAACCACAGATACGCAGTATTTT. Protein sequence: CASSSVAGATTDTQYF.

The V call is TRBV2, the J call TRBJ2-5; D is tentatively TRBD1 or TRBD2 (5 bases each). This CDR3 region has 13 residues. Trimming removed 5 bases from V and 9 bases from J, with 16 bases in between. Germline-derived CDR1 and CDR2 are SNHLY and FYNNEI. The CDR3: CASSRDGPPAQYF. As DNA, the CDR3 is TGTGCCAGCAGTAGGGACGGCCCCCCGGCCCAGTACTTC.

This clonotype was seen just once. This chain joins TRBV9 and TRBJ2-3; D may correspond to TRBD1 or TRBD2 (5 bases each). This CDR3 spans 16 amino acids. V lost 5 bases, J lost 5 bases, and 21 bases lay in between. Germline V gives CDR1 SGDLS, CDR2 YYNGEE. CDR3 residues: CASSRLQWGVGDTQYF. In DNA, the CDR3 is TGTGCCAGCAGTCGACTACAATGGGGCGTCGGAGATACGCAGTATTTT.